This passage covers 27 T cell receptor beta chains from one sample sequenced in a study of T cell changes during pregnancy in multiple sclerosis. Clones were sequenced by immunoSEQ multiplex PCR, and TCRdb holds only the in-frame ones, with some missing. Counted here are about 71,000 clones, more than 85% occurring once; the ten biggest clones make up roughly 5%. Source: CD8+ T cells from peripheral blood mononuclear cells, taken before pregnancy. These receptors were obtained from a female donor with multiple sclerosis, enrolled in a pregnancy study.

This chain uses TRBV5-1 with TRBJ2-4, with D possibly TRBD2 on 5 matching bases. Trimming cost V 0 bases and J 1 base, with 17 bases left between them. Per germline, CDR1 SGHRS and CDR2 YFSETQ. The CDR3 runs 18 residues. CDR3 in DNA: TGCGCCAGCAGCTTGGGGGTGGGAGCGGCTGCGGCCAAAAACATTCAGTACTTC. Translated, it gives CASSLGVGAAAAKNIQYF.

The chain uses TRBV4-1 and TRBJ2-1; 8 bases are a match to TRBD1. Trimming took 3 bases from V and 7 from J; bases not matched to a gene: 5. Germline CDR1 is MGHRA and CDR2 is YSYEKL. The CDR3 runs to 14 residues. The CDR3 loop is CASSHYDRGNEQFF. CDR3 nucleotides: TGCGCCAGCAGCCACTACGACAGGGGTAATGAGCAGTTCTTC.

The chain carries TRBV5-1 and TRBJ2-1; TRBD2 might be the D (5 bases). Trimming took off 1 base at V and 7 bases at J, with 12 bases between the two ends. From germline, CDR1 is SGHRS and CDR2 YFSETQ. The CDR3 runs 14 residues. The CDR3 DNA is TGCGCCAGCAGCTTGTTTGCCGGAGGAAATGAGCAGTTCTTC. This encodes CASSLFAGGNEQFF.

The chain joins TRBV6-1 to TRBJ1-1; TRBD1 aligns across 9 bases. Trimming cost V 8 bases and J 7 bases; bases outside gene matches: 8. Germline CDR1 MNHNS, CDR2 SASEGT. CDR3 length equals 13 residues. Written as DNA, the CDR3 is TGTGCCAGCGATTTTACAGGGGGCTATGAAGCTTTCTTT. Translated: CASDFTGGYEAFF.

V is TRBV12-5 and J is TRBJ2-3; a weak D match, TRBD1 (5 bases). The germline V gene encodes CDR1 LGHNT and CDR2 FRNRAP. Trimming left V 5 bases short and J 3 bases short, with 15 bases between. This CDR3 is 15 amino acids long. The CDR3 protein is CASGQSGHGTDTQYF. DNA of the CDR3: TGTGCTAGTGGTCAATCAGGGCATGGAACAGATACGCAGTATTTT.

The CDR3, as DNA: TGCGCCAGCCGGGGATCCTATAATTCACCCCTCCACTTT. It yields the protein CASRGSYNSPLHF. The V call is TRBV4-1, the J call TRBJ1-6; D remains unclear. Trimming removed 8 bases at V and 1 base at J, with 6 bases between. This CDR3 comprises 13 residues. The germline V gene has CDR1 MGHRA and CDR2 YSYEKL.

The J gene is TRBJ1-6, the V gene TRBV6-5; D ambiguous. The germline V gene has CDR1 MNHEY and CDR2 SVGAGI. This CDR3 comprises 11 residues. V was clipped by 10 bases and J by 15 bases, with 16 bases between them. CDR3 bases: TGTGCCACCCTAGCCACCGGGCTCCTCCACTTT. Its protein product is CATLATGLLHF.

The V gene is TRBV15, the J gene TRBJ1-2; no clear D gene. The CDR3 contains 11 residues. Germline V gene data show CDR1 as LNHNV and CDR2 as YYDKDF (reference sequence). V lost 5 bases, J lost 8 bases, and 9 bases lay in between. The CDR3 here is CATSSRLGYTF. The CDR3 bases are TGTGCCACCAGCTCACGACTAGGCTACACCTTC.

The chain combines TRBV19 with TRBJ1-5; perhaps TRBD1 as D (6 bases). Trimming took 3 bases from V and 5 from J, leaving 11 bases between them. Looked up from germline, CDR1 is LNHDA and CDR2 is SQIVND (reference sequence). This CDR3 is 14 amino acids long. In DNA form, the CDR3 reads TGTGCCAGTAGTATCCGGGACACTTATCAGCCCCAGCATTTT. The encoded protein is CASSIRDTYQPQHF.

The rearrangement links TRBV6-5 to TRBJ1-3, with a weak D call TRBD1 (6 bases). The CDR3 runs 16 residues. Germline V gives CDR1 MNHEY, CDR2 SVGAGI. The V end lost 0 bases, the J end lost 2 bases, and 11 bases lay between the germline ends. The CDR3 loop reads CASSYSKQGTGNTIYF. Written as DNA, the CDR3 is TGTGCCAGCAGTTACTCTAAACAGGGCACTGGAAACACCATATATTTT.

This rearrangement joins TRBV5-6 to TRBJ1-5, with D hard to call. The CDR3 covers 13 residues. CDR1 is SGHDT and CDR2 is YYEEEE in the germline V gene. Trimming took off 2 bases at V and 7 bases at J, with 10 bases between the two ends. CDR3 in DNA: TGTGCCAGCAGCTTAGGAGGGTTGCAGCCCCAGCATTTT. It is translated as CASSLGGLQPQHF.

The chain combines TRBV6-5 with TRBJ2-2; D remains ambiguous. V lost 4 bases to trimming and J lost 4 bases, with 7 bases between them. CDR3 length: 13 amino acids. Germline CDR1 is MNHEY and CDR2 is SVGAGI. CDR3 in amino acids: CASSSQSTGELFF. For the CDR3, the DNA is TGTGCCAGCAGTTCCCAATCCACCGGGGAGCTGTTTTTT.

A word on this clone: At one boundary the junction diverges from the germline segment, which might be a read error. DNA of the CDR3: TGTGCCAGCAGCCAAGAGGATGGCACAGATACGCAATATTTT. Amino acids: CASSQEDGTDTQYF. The genes are TRBV4-2 and TRBJ2-3; D remains ambiguous. Germline-derived CDR1 and CDR2 are LGHNA and YNFKEQ. CDR3 size: 14 residues.

V is TRBV6-1 and J is TRBJ1-2; TRBD1 might be the D (5 bases). The germline V gene has CDR1 MNHNS and CDR2 SASEGT. V lost 7 bases to trimming and J lost 2 bases, with 14 bases between them. The length of the CDR3 is 14 residues. The CDR3 DNA reads TGTGCCAGCACCAAGACAGATGTGAACTATGGCTACACCTTC. It is translated as CASTKTDVNYGYTF.

The chain joins TRBV6-6 to TRBJ1-1; 7 nucleotides agree with TRBD1. This CDR3 has 15 amino acids. V lost 1 base to trimming and J lost 1 base; unmatched junction nucleotides: 3. The germline gives CDR1 MNHNY, CDR2 SVGAGI (reference sequence). The CDR3 region has the DNA TGTGCCAGCAGTTACTTGGGACAGCCGAACACTGAAGCTTTCTTT. Amino acid sequence: CASSYLGQPNTEAFF.

This sequence joins TRBV5-4 and TRBJ1-3; 8 nucleotides align to TRBD1. J lost 0 bases, V lost 2 bases, and 4 bases had no gene match. CDR3 length equals 16 residues. CDR1 and CDR2 (germline): SGHNT, YYREEE (reference sequence). CDR3 in amino acids: CASSLQGDFSGNTIYF. Here the CDR3 DNA reads TGTGCCAGCAGCTTACAGGGGGATTTCTCTGGAAACACCATATATTTT.

V gene TRBV9 combines with J gene TRBJ2-7; 8 positions agree with TRBD2. Germline V gene sequence: CDR1 SGDLS, CDR2 YYNGEE. The J segment lost 0 bases and the V segment lost 4 bases, leaving 6 bases of the junction unmatched. The CDR3 extends over 15 amino acids. The CDR3 nucleotides read TGTGCCAGCAGCCCAAGCGGGGGAACCTCCTACGAGCAGTACTTC. Its protein is CASSPSGGTSYEQYF.

The V call is TRBV5-4, the J call TRBJ2-7; 9 nucleotides line up with TRBD2. Germline V gene lookup returns CDR1 SGHNT and CDR2 YYREEE (reference sequence). This CDR3 comprises 13 residues. The V segment lost 7 bases and the J segment 3 bases; nucleotides outside the gene matches: 5. The CDR3 DNA follows: TGTGCCAGCGGGGAGCGGGGGGTCTACGAGCAGTACTTC. This codes for CASGERGVYEQYF.

The chain is built from TRBV9 and TRBJ2-5; 9 nucleotides match TRBD1. V lost 0 bases to trimming and J lost 5 bases; unmatched junction nucleotides: 5. Germline V lookup: CDR1 SGDLS, CDR2 YYNGEE. This CDR3 has 15 amino acids. As DNA, the CDR3 is TGTGCCAGCAGCGTAGTACAGGGGGCGAAGGAGACCCAGTACTTC. It codes for CASSVVQGAKETQYF.

The chain employs TRBV4-2 and TRBJ2-2, with TRBD1 as a possible D gene (5 bases). Germline V gene data show CDR1 as LGHNA and CDR2 as YNFKEQ. CDR3 size: 16 residues. Trimming removed 1 base from V and 1 base from J, with 10 bases in between. The CDR3 nucleotides read TGTGCCAGCAGCCAAGGATGGCAGGGGAACACCGGGGAGCTGTTTTTT. Its protein is CASSQGWQGNTGELFF.

The chain is built from TRBV6-1 and TRBJ1-1; TRBD1 might be the D (5 bases). Trimming removed 2 bases at V and 7 bases at J, with 17 bases between. Germline assignment: CDR1 MNHNS and CDR2 SASEGT. The CDR3 totals 15 residues. The CDR3 sequence: CASSEISVTDFEAFF. The CDR3, as DNA: TGTGCCAGCAGTGAAATCTCGGTGACAGACTTTGAAGCTTTCTTT.

The chain uses TRBV30 and TRBJ1-1, with 10 bases matching TRBD1. In germline, CDR1 is GTSNPN, CDR2 SVGIG (reference sequence). The CDR3 sequence is 13 residues long. Germline trimming cut 4 bases from V and 4 bases from J; bases unmatched to any gene: 3. The CDR3: CAWNRDRGTEAFF. DNA of the CDR3: TGTGCCTGGAACCGGGACAGGGGCACTGAAGCTTTCTTT.

The J gene is TRBJ1-1, the V gene TRBV4-1; 7 bases line up with TRBD1. The germline V gene encodes CDR1 MGHRA and CDR2 YSYEKL. V trimming: 4 bases; J trimming: 7 bases; junction bases outside the gene matches: 6. The length of the CDR3 is 13 residues. The CDR3 protein is CASSPPGTDEAFF. In nucleotides, the CDR3 is TGCGCCAGCAGCCCCCCCGGGACAGATGAAGCTTTCTTT.

This chain connects TRBV5-4 to TRBJ2-3, with 12 nucleotides matching TRBD2. The CDR3 is 16 residues long. V was clipped by 1 base and J by 4 bases; unmatched bases: 4. Germline CDR1 reads SGHNT; CDR2 reads YYREEE (reference sequence). For the CDR3, the DNA is TGTGCCAGCAGCTTGCGTCTAGCGGGGGGGTCAGATACGCAGTATTTT. Amino acid sequence: CASSLRLAGGSDTQYF.

The V and J genes are TRBV5-1 and TRBJ2-7, with D tentatively TRBD2 (7 bases). Looked up from germline, CDR1 is SGHRS and CDR2 is YFSETQ. The length of the CDR3 is 15 residues. V lost 2 bases to trimming and J lost 1 base, with 13 bases between them. The CDR3 region is CASSLWGGASYEQYF. The CDR3 DNA reads as TGCGCCAGCAGCTTATGGGGGGGGGCTTCCTACGAGCAGTACTTC.

CDR3 DNA: TGTGCCAGCAGCTTAGCCGGTCAGACAGGGAGGCTGGTACAGTACTTC. Its protein product is CASSLAGQTGRLVQYF. The genes are TRBV11-2 and TRBJ2-7, with D possibly TRBD1 on 7 matching bases. The CDR3 runs 16 residues. V lost 1 base, J lost 10 bases, and 23 bases lay in between. CDR1 is SGHAT, CDR2 FQNNGV, per germline.

This clone was seen a single time. The V and J genes are TRBV6-4 and TRBJ1-6; 7 nucleotides align to TRBD1. Per germline, CDR1 MRHNA and CDR2 SNTAGT. After removal of 2 bases from V and 10 bases from J, the junction contained 2 bases not matched to a gene. CDR3 length: 13 residues. The CDR3 DNA reads TGTGCCAGCAGTGACCAGGGGGGATCACCCCTCCACTTT. Protein product: CASSDQGGSPLHF.